This T cell receptor beta chain comes out of a study of cytomegalovirus exposure and HLA in healthy donors. Study details: Within the Caucasian-associated ancestry cluster were roughly 82% of the approximately 370 genotyped donors.

This clone was detected only a few times. The PCR made use of 60 Vbeta and 13 Jbeta primers. Method: immunoSEQ multiplex PCR; TCRdb's copy keeps in-frame clones and lacks some. The sample yields roughly 130,000 clones, 76% seen once. The germline gives CDR1 LNHDA, CDR2 SQIVND (reference sequence). V lost 6 bases to trimming and J lost 2 bases; unmatched junction nucleotides: 4. The CDR3 has 14 residues. What was sequenced was PBMCs. This clonotype was sampled from a middle-aged man in good health and CMV-seronegative. The chain carries TRBV19 and TRBJ2-3, with 8 nucleotides matching TRBD2. The CDR3 protein is CASRLAALTDTQYF. The CDR3 bases are TGTGCCAGTAGACTAGCGGCCCTCACAGATACGCAGTATTTT. The full variable domain, with the rest looked up from reference TRBV19 and TRBJ2-3, is DGGITQSPKYLFRKEGQNVTLSCEQNLNHDAMYWYRQDPGQGLRLIYYSQIVNDFQKGDIAEGYSVSREKKESFPLTVTSAQKNPTAFYLCASRLAALTDTQYFGPGTRLTVL.